This T cell receptor (beta chain) originates from a study of patients and donors after allogeneic stem cell transplantation. The CDR3 has 16 amino acids. CDR1 and CDR2 (germline): SGHAT, FQNNGV. V gave up 5 bases and J gave up 5 bases, with 21 bases separating them. TCRdb analysed the RT-PCR reads with MiXCR anew, one entry per CDR3 protein. The data show roughly 250,000 distinct CDR3 sequences, 13% to 15% seen once. This clonotype was observed a few times. The sample consisted of blood, either unsorted or a sorted T cell fraction (not recorded which). The chain has TRBV11-2 and TRBJ2-5; the D gene is possibly TRBD2 (7 bases). The clonotype was recovered from a human donor who was either an allogeneic HSCT recipient or a stem cell or donor lymphocyte infusion donor (not recorded which). It is not recorded whose cells these are; they may come from a transplant donor. CDR3 region: CASSPSSSGGSETQYF. CDR3 bases: TGTGCCAGCAGCCCGAGCAGTTCGGGGGGCTCTGAGACCCAGTACTTC.